Shown below are 27 T cell receptor beta chains from a single sample sequenced in a study of shared clonotypes between healthy human individuals. The assay was immunoSEQ multiplex PCR, and TCRdb's table has in-frame clones only and misses some. The profile shows roughly 590,000 clones, 95% to 96% of them singletons. The naive CD8 subset, CD45RO-negative cells positively selected for CCR7, excluded terminally differentiated effector memory CD45RA+ cells. Sequenced input: naive CD8+ T cells sorted from blood. The receptors shown here come from a woman aged 25 to 39 in good health.

The J gene is TRBJ2-1, the V gene TRBV27; the match to TRBD2 covers 13 bases. Looked up from germline, CDR1 is MNHEY and CDR2 is SMNVEV (reference sequence). This CDR3 region has 20 residues. The ends lost 2 bases at V and 0 bases at J; junction bases unmatched: 10. This chain's CDR3 is CASSLVAPGLAGISYNEQFF. CDR3 bases: TGTGCCAGCAGTTTAGTTGCTCCGGGACTAGCGGGAATCTCCTACAATGAGCAGTTCTTC.

The chain combines TRBV9 with TRBJ2-1; 10 bases match TRBD2. Germline CDR1 SGDLS, CDR2 YYNGEE. The trim removed 0 bases at V and 4 bases at J, leaving 10 bases unmatched. There are 18 residues in the CDR3. DNA of the CDR3: TGTGCCAGCAGCGTAGGGCCCCAAAGCGGGAGGGAGTACAATGAGCAGTTCTTC. It yields the protein CASSVGPQSGREYNEQFF.

On this clone itself: The conserved phenylalanine or tryptophan normally closing the CDR3 is absent here, so this likely arose from a read error. The rearrangement joins TRBV4-3 to TRBJ2-4; D might be TRBD2 (5 bases). V was cut by 4 bases and J by 8 bases, with 15 bases left in between. The V gene's germline CDR1 is LGHNA and CDR2 YSLEER. This CDR3 has 14 residues. DNA for the CDR3: TGCGCCAGCAGCCCCCCGGACGAGGGAGACATTCAGTACCTC. Translation: CASSPPDEGDIQYL.

Points on this clone: The junction departs from the called germline gene at one end, perhaps through a read error. This rearrangement joins TRBV6-6 to TRBJ1-1; D is possibly TRBD1 (6 bases). The germline CDR1 and CDR2 sequences are MNHNY and SVGAGI (reference sequence). This CDR3 region has 13 residues. The CDR3 protein is CTSYDRWNTEAFF. The CDR3 DNA sequence: TGTACCAGTTACGACAGGTGGAACACTGAAGCTTTCTTT.

J is TRBJ2-1 and V is TRBV19; 8 bases match TRBD2. Losses at the gene ends were 7 bases for V and 4 bases for J; bases not matched to a gene: 12. This CDR3 has 16 amino acids. CDR1 is LNHDA and CDR2 is SQIVND in the germline V gene (reference sequence). The CDR3 bases are TGTGCCAGTACCGCGGGGGCTGGCGGGAGGTACAATGAGCAGTTCTTC. Translated, it gives CASTAGAGGRYNEQFF.

CDR3 loop: CASSKETPYEQYF. CDR3 nucleotides: TGTGCCAGCAGTAAGGAGACGCCGTACGAGCAGTACTTC. The rearrangement uses TRBV28 and TRBJ2-7; no clear D gene. Between the trimmed V and J ends, which lost 5 bases and 4 bases, there was a span of 12 bases. The CDR3 runs to 13 residues. Per germline, CDR1 MDHEN and CDR2 SYDVKM.

The chain is built from TRBV27 and TRBJ1-1, with TRBD1 identical over 10 bases. Germline loops: CDR1 MNHEY, CDR2 SMNVEV (reference sequence). J lost 4 bases, V lost 0 bases, and 2 bases had no gene match. This CDR3 has 15 residues. The DNA of the CDR3 is TGTGCCAGCAGTTTATCCCGGACAGGGGGCACTGAAGCTTTCTTT. The encoded protein is CASSLSRTGGTEAFF.

The rearrangement joins TRBV6-6 to TRBJ2-3; tentatively, D is TRBD2 (6 bases). The CDR3 covers 13 residues. V lost 1 base, J lost 5 bases, and 7 bases lay in between. Per the germline V gene, CDR1 is MNHNY and CDR2 is SVGAGI (reference sequence). CDR3 nucleotides: TGTGCCAGCAGTTACTTGCGGGGAGATACGCAGTATTTT. Translated: CASSYLRGDTQYF.

V gene TRBV4-1 combines with J gene TRBJ1-1; D ambiguous. The ends were cut back, 1 base at V and 0 bases at J, with 9 bases in the middle. From germline, CDR1 is MGHRA and CDR2 YSYEKL. The CDR3 extends over 15 amino acids. In DNA form, the CDR3 reads TGCGCCAGCAGCCAAGGGGTGACGGTGAACACTGAAGCTTTCTTT. It translates to CASSQGVTVNTEAFF.

The rearrangement links TRBV7-9 to TRBJ1-5; D is uncertain. The CDR3 is made up of 13 amino acids. Deletions cut 3 bases from V and 4 bases from J, with 7 bases between. Germline CDR1 and CDR2: SEHNR and FQNEAQ (reference sequence). CDR3 loop: CASSFERNQPQHF. For the CDR3, the DNA is TGTGCCAGCAGCTTCGAAAGGAATCAGCCCCAGCATTTT.

The rearrangement uses TRBV14 and TRBJ2-1, with 12 nucleotides matching TRBD2. The CDR3 length is 14 residues. V was clipped by 2 bases and J by 13 bases; unmatched bases: 6. Per germline, CDR1 SGHDN and CDR2 FVKESK. The CDR3 DNA is TGTGCCAGCAGCCAACCTACTAGCGGGGGGCGTCAGTTCTTC. Residues: CASSQPTSGGRQFF.

The V call is TRBV23-1, the J call TRBJ2-5; 10 bases line up with TRBD1. TRBV23-1 is annotated as an ORF whose role is uncertain. The trim removed 5 bases at V and 4 bases at J, leaving 13 bases unmatched. The CDR3 contains 17 residues. CDR3 sequence reads: CASSMTGGRPAPETQYF. CDR3 coding DNA: TGCGCCAGCAGTATGACAGGGGGCCGGCCGGCTCCAGAGACCCAGTACTTC.

The chain employs TRBV5-4 and TRBJ2-3, with D perhaps matching TRBD1 or TRBD2 (5 bases each). CDR1 is SGHNT and CDR2 is YYREEE in the germline V gene (reference sequence). This CDR3 is built from 16 residues. V lost 3 bases and J lost 3, with 17 bases in between. The DNA of the CDR3 is TGTGCCAGCAGCTCCACCTTGGGGGAGATAACAGATACGCAGTATTTT. Protein sequence: CASSSTLGEITDTQYF. The whole variable domain, remainder taken from reference TRBV5-4 and TRBJ2-3, is ETGVTQSPTHLIKTRGQQVTLRCSSQSGHNTVSWYQQALGQGPQFIFQYYREEENGRGNFPPRFSGLQFPNYSSELNVNALELDDSALYLCASSSTLGEITDTQYFGPGTRLTVL.

This rearrangement joins TRBV27 to TRBJ2-1; 7 bases line up with TRBD1. From germline, CDR1 is MNHEY and CDR2 SMNVEV (reference sequence). Losses at the gene ends were 0 bases for V and 3 bases for J; bases not matched to a gene: 5. The CDR3 loop spans 16 amino acids. This CDR3 reads CASSLSYGTVYNEQFF. Here the CDR3 DNA reads TGTGCCAGCAGTTTATCCTACGGGACAGTCTACAATGAGCAGTTCTTC.

The count of this clone is one. This rearrangement joins TRBV28 to TRBJ1-1; D is unresolved. The CDR3 sequence is 14 residues long. V was cut by 6 bases and J by 3 bases, with 14 bases left in between. Germline CDR1 is MDHEN and CDR2 is SYDVKM. In DNA, the CDR3 is TGTGCCAGCAGATCGCAGTGGGCCCACACTGAAGCTTTCTTT. This sequence encodes CASRSQWAHTEAFF.

The chain couples TRBV9 to TRBJ2-7, with 9 positions matching TRBD1. This CDR3 comprises 16 residues. Germline values: CDR1 SGDLS, CDR2 YYNGEE. The V segment lost 3 bases and the J segment 2 bases; nucleotides outside the gene matches: 9. The CDR3 coding sequence is TGTGCCAGCAGCGCGTGGGACAGGGATCGTCCCTACGAGCAGTACTTC. This sequence encodes CASSAWDRDRPYEQYF.

V is TRBV9 and J is TRBJ2-1, with TRBD1 matching over 7 bases. The CDR3 runs to 15 residues. Germline CDR1 reads SGDLS; CDR2 reads YYNGEE. The V and J ends lost 4 bases and 10 bases, in that order; junction bases with no gene match: 14. The CDR3 reads CASSPWWDSTIEQFF. CDR3 in DNA: TGTGCCAGCAGCCCTTGGTGGGACAGTACAATCGAGCAGTTCTTC.

V usage is TRBV2 and J usage is TRBJ2-1; 9 positions match TRBD2. CDR1 and CDR2 (germline): SNHLY, FYNNEI. With V trimmed by 6 bases and J by 8 bases, 11 bases remained unmatched. This CDR3 comprises 15 residues. CDR3 coding DNA: TGTGCCAGCAGCGGGGGACTAGCTGGGGGCGATGAGCAGTTCTTC. It encodes CASSGGLAGGDEQFF.

The chain recombines TRBV5-1 with TRBJ2-3, with 10 bases lining up with TRBD2. This CDR3 spans 15 amino acids. From germline, CDR1 is SGHRS and CDR2 YFSETQ. V gave up 0 bases and J gave up 6 bases; unmatched junction bases: 4. The chain's CDR3 is CASSLAASGSDTQYF. The CDR3 bases are TGCGCCAGCAGCTTGGCGGCTAGCGGGAGTGATACGCAGTATTTT.

The genes are TRBV4-1 and TRBJ2-3; D remains ambiguous. Per germline, CDR1 MGHRA and CDR2 YSYEKL. Trimming shortened V by 0 bases and J by 0 bases, and 16 bases separated the two germline ends. The CDR3 length is 18 residues. The CDR3 nucleotides are TGCGCCAGCAGCCAAGATGAGCTTTTGGGGTTTAGCACAGATACGCAGTATTTT. It yields the protein CASSQDELLGFSTDTQYF.

Only a few counts were recorded for this clone. The J gene is TRBJ1-1, the V gene TRBV9; D call uncertain. CDR3 length: 14 residues. V was trimmed by 0 bases and J by 4 bases, leaving 10 bases between them. The germline CDR1 and CDR2 sequences are SGDLS and YYNGEE. The CDR3 DNA sequence: TGTGCCAGCAGCGTAGATCACGGTAGCACTGAAGCTTTCTTT. It encodes CASSVDHGSTEAFF.

The rearrangement joins TRBV7-9 to TRBJ2-5, with a tentative D call TRBD2 (5 bases). Germline V gives CDR1 SEHNR, CDR2 FQNEAQ (reference sequence). This CDR3 is built from 14 residues. V lost 4 bases to trimming and J lost 1 base, with 10 bases between them. The CDR3 reads CASSSPGVQETQYF. DNA for the CDR3: TGTGCCAGCAGCTCCCCCGGGGTCCAAGAGACCCAGTACTTC.

J is TRBJ1-1 and V is TRBV5-1; TRBD1 matches 7 bases. Per germline, CDR1 SGHRS and CDR2 YFSETQ. The J segment lost 4 bases and the V segment lost 0 bases, leaving 9 bases of the junction unmatched. CDR3 size: 16 residues. For the CDR3, the DNA is TGCGCCAGCAGCTTGGTTTCGACAGGGTTTTCCACTGAAGCTTTCTTT. Its protein product is CASSLVSTGFSTEAFF.

The chain has TRBV2 and TRBJ2-7, with TRBD2 matching over 10 bases. The germline V gene has CDR1 SNHLY and CDR2 FYNNEI. This CDR3 comprises 15 residues. Trimming removed 6 bases from V and 12 bases from J; junction bases left unmatched: 17. The CDR3 bases are TGTGCCAGCAGAAATCCCTCTAGCGGGAGAGGGGGGTTGTACTTC. Protein product: CASRNPSSGRGGLYF.

This chain links TRBV11-3 with TRBJ2-1; 9 bases align to TRBD1. V trimming: 5 bases; J trimming: 6 bases; junction bases outside the gene matches: 2. CDR3 size: 13 residues. The germline gives CDR1 SGHNT, CDR2 YENEEA. CDR3 sequence (DNA): TGTGCCAGCAGCCCGACAGGGGGCAATGAGCAGTTCTTC. Its protein product is CASSPTGGNEQFF.

V and J are TRBV2 and TRBJ2-7; 14 bases are a match to TRBD2. The trim removed 4 bases at V and 1 base at J, leaving 6 bases unmatched. Germline V gives CDR1 SNHLY, CDR2 FYNNEI. This CDR3 region has 17 residues. CDR3 loop: CASSVEGTSGSSYEQYF. In DNA, the CDR3 is TGTGCCAGCAGTGTGGAAGGGACTAGCGGGAGTTCCTACGAGCAGTACTTC.

The V gene is TRBV4-1, the J gene TRBJ1-3; the D is unclear. The CDR3 is made up of 13 amino acids. V was shortened by 0 bases and J by 8 bases, with 8 bases between the two germline ends. The V gene's germline CDR1 is MGHRA and CDR2 YSYEKL. This chain's CDR3 is CASSQDFRDTIYF. In DNA form, the CDR3 reads TGCGCCAGCAGCCAAGATTTTCGTGACACCATATATTTT.